A selection of T cell receptor beta chains follows, all from one sample in a study of blood T cell repertoires in COVID-19. Only in-frame clones appear in the TCRdb table, and some are missing; sequencing was by immunoSEQ multiplex PCR. The repertoire has 110,000 to 150,000 clones, about four fifths of them found once; the top ten carry around 8.2%. The material sequenced was peripheral blood. These receptors were collected from a human donor in a cohort sampled during active COVID-19. The CDR3 runs from the conserved cysteine through the conserved F or W. Fields, in order: V gene, D gene, J gene, clone size, CDR3 DNA, CDR3 protein. A D gene is named only where the DNA matches it firmly. Where a row states a size, it is once, few, many or the class of an expanded clone; other rows omit it.

>TRBV2|-|TRBJ1-1|-
TGTGCCAGCAGTTTAAGTACAGGGCGGACTGAAGCTTTCTTT
CASSLSTGRTEAFF
>TRBV9|-|TRBJ1-3|-
TGTGCCAGCAGCGTAGCGCCCGGGACAAGACTCTCTGGAAACACCATATATTTT
CASSVAPGTRLSGNTIYF
>TRBV6-5|TRBD2|TRBJ2-7|once
TGTGCCAGCAGTTACCTGCGCGGGAGCTCCTACGAGCAGTACTTC
CASSYLRGSSYEQYF
>TRBV5-4|TRBD1|TRBJ2-5|-
TGTGCCAGCAGCACGGACAGGGGGGAACGAGAGACCCAGTACTTC
CASSTDRGERETQYF
>TRBV7-9|-|TRBJ1-2|few
TGTGCCAGCAGCTTAACCTCGGTCGGGGGCTACACCTTC
CASSLTSVGGYTF
>TRBV9|TRBD1|TRBJ1-2|-
TGTGCCAGCAGCGAGCACCCGGGACAGGGGGTATATGGCTACACCTTC
CASSEHPGQGVYGYTF
>TRBV28|TRBD1|TRBJ2-7|-
TGTGCCAGCAGTTTTTTGACAGGGCCTTCCTACGAGCAGTACTTC
CASSFLTGPSYEQYF
>TRBV10-3|TRBD2|TRBJ2-7|-
TGTGCCATCAGTGAGTCGAGGGCGGGAGAGGCCTACGAGCAGTACTTC
CAISESRAGEAYEQYF
>TRBV18|-|TRBJ1-6|-
TGTGCCAGCTCACCGGAGACAGCAAATTCACCCCTCCACTTT
CASSPETANSPLHF
>TRBV5-1|-|TRBJ1-5|-
TGCGCCAGCAGCTTCGACGGGCAACGGGGGCAGCCCCAGCATTTT
CASSFDGQRGQPQHF
>TRBV7-2|TRBD2|TRBJ2-5|-
TGTGCCAGCACCCTACCCGGTTTGGCGGGAGTTGAAGAGACCCAGTACTTC
CASTLPGLAGVEETQYF